Below, 27 T cell receptor beta chains from the same sample are listed, as sequenced in a study of T cell responses to AZD1222 COVID-19 vaccine. Using immunoSEQ multiplex PCR, the repertoire was profiled, and TCRdb retains in-frame clones only, with some absent. The sample contains 100,000 to 120,000 clones, nearly 90% of which appear only once. Sequenced here: peripheral blood, sampled 28 days after the second AZD1222 dose. The receptors stem from an adult who received the AZD1222 COVID-19 vaccine.

The chain uses TRBV11-2 and TRBJ2-7; tentative D call: TRBD2 (5 bases). The germline CDR1 and CDR2 sequences are SGHAT and FQNNGV. V was clipped by 5 bases and J by 12 bases, with 14 bases between them. This CDR3 comprises 11 residues. The DNA for the CDR3 is TGTGCCAGCAGCCCGGGTGGGAGTGGGTACTTC. It yields the protein CASSPGGSGYF.

The chain is built from TRBV9 and TRBJ1-2; D is ambiguous. Germline CDR1 is SGDLS and CDR2 is YYNGEE. Trimming left V 0 bases short and J 8 bases short, with 11 bases between. The CDR3 totals 13 residues. CDR3 nucleotides: TGTGCCAGCAGCGTAGAAGGACCGGGGGGCTACACCTTC. Protein product: CASSVEGPGGYTF. The full variable domain, in which reference TRBV9 and TRBJ1-2 provide the parts outside the CDR3, is DSGVTQTPKHLITATGQRVTLRCSPRSGDLSVYWYQQSLDQGLQFLIQYYNGEERAKGNILERFSAQQFPDLHSELNLSSLELGDSALYFCASSVEGPGGYTFGSGTRLTVV.

This rearrangement joins TRBV10-1 to TRBJ2-2; D may match TRBD1 or TRBD2 (5 bases each). This CDR3 is 15 amino acids long. Trimming left V 6 bases short and J 7 bases short, with 18 bases between. Germline V gene sequence: CDR1 WNHNN, CDR2 SYGVQD (reference sequence). The CDR3 loop reads CASSLGPGTIGELFF. DNA for the CDR3: TGCGCCAGCAGCCTGGGGCCAGGGACGATCGGGGAGCTGTTTTTT.

This clone came up once. The V gene is TRBV7-9, the J gene TRBJ1-2, with D possibly matching TRBD1 (5 bases). This CDR3 spans 15 amino acids. V shed 5 bases and J shed 2 bases, with 15 bases lying between them. Germline lookup yields CDR1 SEHNR and CDR2 FQNEAQ (reference sequence). The chain's CDR3 is CASSPQGLENYGYTF. CDR3 DNA sequence: TGTGCCAGCAGCCCGCAGGGTTTAGAGAACTATGGCTACACCTTC. Full variable domain (outside the CDR3, taken from reference TRBV7-9 and TRBJ1-2): DTGVSQNPRHKITKRGQNVTFRCDPISEHNRLYWYRQTLGQGPEFLTYFQNEAQLEKSRLLSDRFSAERPKGSFSTLEIQRTEQGDSAMYLCASSPQGLENYGYTFGSGTRLTVV.

The chain combines TRBV29-1 with TRBJ2-7; maybe TRBD2 (6 bases). The germline V and J ends were trimmed by 5 bases and 5 bases, with 13 bases remaining between them. The CDR3 is made up of 12 amino acids. The germline gives CDR1 SQVTM, CDR2 ANQGSEA. CDR3 region: CSVNGGENEQYF. The CDR3 region has the DNA TGCAGCGTTAACGGGGGAGAGAACGAGCAGTACTTC.

In this sample, this clone turned up once. The CDR3 bases are TGTGCCAGCAGCTGGGACAGGTCGGGCGAGCAGTACTTC. Translated, it gives CASSWDRSGEQYF. The J gene is TRBJ2-7, the V gene TRBV5-6; 8 bases fit TRBD1. The CDR3 consists of 13 residues. The V and J ends lost 3 bases and 6 bases, in that order; junction bases with no gene match: 5. Germline V gives CDR1 SGHDT, CDR2 YYEEEE. The variable domain in full, completed from reference TRBV5-6 and TRBJ2-7, reads DAGVTQSPTHLIKTRGQQVTLRCSPKSGHDTVSWYQQALGQGPQFIFQYYEEEERQRGNFPDRFSGHQFPNYSSELNVNALLLGDSALYLCASSWDRSGEQYFGPGTRLTVT.

The chain links TRBV5-1 to TRBJ2-5, with 8 bases aligning to TRBD2. Germline V gene data show CDR1 as SGHRS and CDR2 as YFSETQ. This CDR3 is 16 amino acids long. With 7 bases clipped from V and 5 bases from J, the junction kept 16 bases outside the gene matches. The CDR3 loop is CASARGREGLGETQYF. CDR3 nucleotides: TGCGCCAGCGCCCGCGGCCGGGAGGGTCTCGGGGAGACCCAGTACTTC.

This clone was counted a single time. The V call is TRBV6-5, the J call TRBJ1-5; D is uncertain. Germline V gene lookup returns CDR1 MNHEY and CDR2 SVGAGI. The CDR3 spans 14 residues. V dropped 7 bases and J dropped 7 bases, with 17 bases sitting between them. The CDR3 bases are TGTGCCAGCATTTCCGGACCCTTGGGGCAGCCCCAGCATTTT. Its translation: CASISGPLGQPQHF.

The V call is TRBV29-1, the J call TRBJ1-1; TRBD1 agrees at 9 bases. Per the germline V gene, CDR1 is SQVTM and CDR2 is ANQGSEA. The junction had 6 bases not matched to a gene; V was cut back by 4 bases and J by 6 bases. This CDR3 has 13 amino acids. This chain's CDR3 is CSVGTGEVAEAFF. The CDR3 DNA reads as TGCAGCGTTGGGACAGGGGAAGTCGCTGAAGCTTTCTTT.

The chain uses TRBV28 and TRBJ2-7; no firm D call. CDR3 length: 15 amino acids. Germline values: CDR1 MDHEN, CDR2 SYDVKM. Trimming shortened V by 6 bases and J by 4 bases, and 19 bases separated the two germline ends. The CDR3 here is CASSSTVLPFYEQYF. The CDR3 DNA reads TGTGCCAGCAGCAGCACGGTTCTCCCCTTTTACGAGCAGTACTTC.

The chain couples TRBV15 to TRBJ1-5; 12 bases align to TRBD1. The CDR3 runs to 15 residues. Germline CDR1 and CDR2: LNHNV and YYDKDF (reference sequence). Trimming cost V 5 bases and J 5 bases; bases outside gene matches: 4. CDR3 coding DNA: TGTGCCACCAGCGGGGGACAGGGGGCGTATCAGCCCCAGCATTTT. Translation gives CATSGGQGAYQPQHF. The full variable domain, its missing parts supplied by reference TRBV15 and TRBJ1-5, is DAMVIQNPRYQVTQFGKPVTLSCSQTLNHNVMYWYQQKSSQAPKLLFHYYDKDFNNEADTPDNFQSRRPNTSFCFLDIRSPGLGDTAMYLCATSGGQGAYQPQHFGDGTRLSIL.

The chain joins TRBV30 to TRBJ2-7; D possibly corresponds to TRBD2 (5 bases). The V and J ends lost 5 bases and 0 bases respectively, with 17 bases between them. The germline gives CDR1 GTSNPN, CDR2 SVGIG (reference sequence). The CDR3 sequence is 15 residues long. The CDR3 reads CAWQPRAVSSYEQYF. The CDR3 bases are TGTGCCTGGCAGCCTCGAGCGGTGAGCTCCTACGAGCAGTACTTC. Full variable domain (remainder filled in from reference TRBV30 and TRBJ2-7): SQTIHQWPATLVQPVGSPLSLECTVEGTSNPNLYWYRQAAGRGLQLLFYSVGIGQISSEVPQNLSASRPQDRQFILSSKKLLLSDSGFYLCAWQPRAVSSYEQYFGPGTRLTVT.

The rearrangement joins TRBV6-5 to TRBJ2-1; 9 nucleotides agree with TRBD1. Germline CDR1 is MNHEY and CDR2 is SVGAGI. CDR3 length: 14 amino acids. Trimming cost V 2 bases and J 8 bases; bases outside gene matches: 4. CDR3 sequence reads: CASSYRDRVHEQFF. In DNA form, the CDR3 reads TGTGCCAGCAGTTACCGGGACAGGGTTCATGAGCAGTTCTTC.

V is TRBV7-2 and J is TRBJ2-5; TRBD2 is a possible D gene (7 bases). V dropped 5 bases and J dropped 4 bases, with 14 bases sitting between them. The germline CDR1 and CDR2 sequences are SGHTA and FQGNSA. There are 14 residues in the CDR3. The CDR3 here is CASSAWGGGETQYF. The CDR3 bases are TGTGCCAGCAGCGCCTGGGGAGGGGGAGAGACCCAGTACTTC.

The rearrangement uses TRBV28 and TRBJ2-7; D unresolved. CDR3 size: 11 residues. The V end lost 5 bases, the J end lost 2 bases, and 4 bases lay between the germline ends. The V gene's germline CDR1 is MDHEN and CDR2 SYDVKM. CDR3 amino acids: CASSPAYEQYF. In nucleotides, the CDR3 is TGTGCCAGCAGTCCTGCCTACGAGCAGTACTTC.

This clone appeared a single time. The V and J genes are TRBV5-4 and TRBJ2-3; TRBD2 aligns across 13 bases. The CDR3 spans 16 residues. Germline values: CDR1 SGHNT, CDR2 YYREEE (reference sequence). With V trimmed by 4 bases and J by 10 bases, 12 bases remained unmatched. CDR3 coding DNA: TGTGCCAGCAGCACGGGACTAGCGGGGACCGGGGGGGCGCAGTATTTT. Its protein is CASSTGLAGTGGAQYF.

In its sample, this clone was seen a few times. The chain has TRBV27 and TRBJ2-1, with D maybe TRBD2 (6 bases). The V end was cut by 2 bases, the J end by 5 bases, with 13 bases between. The CDR3 covers 15 residues. Germline V gene lookup returns CDR1 MNHEY and CDR2 SMNVEV (reference sequence). The CDR3 spells CASSLNLAKNNEQFF. In DNA, the CDR3 is TGTGCCAGCAGTTTAAATCTAGCGAAAAACAATGAGCAGTTCTTC.

The V call is TRBV7-2, the J call TRBJ2-7; 9 bases line up with TRBD2. The CDR3 extends over 15 amino acids. Per the germline V gene, CDR1 is SGHTA and CDR2 is FQGNSA. The junction had 8 bases not matched to a gene; V was cut back by 5 bases and J by 3 bases. DNA of the CDR3: TGTGCCAGCAGCGCACCGGGACTAGCCCACTACGAGCAGTACTTC. Translation: CASSAPGLAHYEQYF.

The V call is TRBV27, the J call TRBJ2-7; 7 bases match TRBD1. Germline CDR1 is MNHEY and CDR2 is SMNVEV (reference sequence). V shed 5 bases and J 11 bases; nucleotides not matched to a gene: 6. The CDR3 sequence is 11 residues long. The CDR3 DNA follows: TGTGCCAGCAGTCCCGGACAGGCGAAGTACTTC. Its translation is CASSPGQAKYF.

The chain links TRBV9 to TRBJ2-7, with D possibly being TRBD2 (6 bases). V was trimmed by 8 bases and J by 4 bases, leaving 19 bases between them. The CDR3 spans 14 residues. Germline lookup yields CDR1 SGDLS and CDR2 YYNGEE. The CDR3 is CARIPRTTTYEQYF. The DNA of the CDR3 is TGTGCCAGAATCCCCCGGACTACTACTTACGAGCAGTACTTC.

V is TRBV6-5 and J is TRBJ1-1; D is possibly TRBD1 (5 bases). In germline, CDR1 is MNHEY, CDR2 SVGAGI. The CDR3 covers 15 residues. Trimming stripped 5 bases from V and 3 bases from J, with 16 bases between. The CDR3 region has the DNA TGTGCCAGCAGTAGCCCCGGGACTCCAGACACTGAAGCTTTCTTT. It encodes CASSSPGTPDTEAFF.

V and J are TRBV3-1 (or the pseudogene TRBV3-2) and TRBJ2-1; D uncertain. V gave up 6 bases and J gave up 6 bases, with 6 bases separating them. Germline CDR1 reads LGHDT; CDR2 reads YNNKEL (reference sequence). The CDR3 extends over 11 amino acids. CDR3 loop: CASRRANEQFF. CDR3 in DNA: TGTGCCAGCAGACGGGCCAATGAGCAGTTCTTC.

The J gene is TRBJ1-2, the V gene TRBV6-5; the D gene is possibly TRBD1 (6 bases). V was trimmed by 0 bases and J by 7 bases, leaving 12 bases between them. The germline CDR1 and CDR2 sequences are MNHEY and SVGAGI. The CDR3 covers 14 residues. This chain's CDR3 is CASSYSGAQGGYTF. CDR3 DNA sequence: TGTGCCAGCAGTTACTCGGGGGCCCAGGGTGGCTACACCTTC.

The genes are TRBV30 and TRBJ1-6; 8 positions match TRBD1. The CDR3 contains 14 residues. Germline values: CDR1 GTSNPN, CDR2 SVGIG (reference sequence). V lost 5 bases, J lost 9 bases, and 9 bases stayed unmatched. The CDR3 here is CAWAAGTGSSPLHF. CDR3 in DNA: TGTGCCTGGGCGGCCGGGACAGGTTCTTCACCCCTCCACTTT.

V usage is TRBV19 and J usage is TRBJ2-7; 12 bases match TRBD1. The CDR3 is 15 residues long. CDR1 and CDR2 from the germline V gene are LNHDA and SQIVND (reference sequence). J gave up 3 bases and V 5 bases, and 5 bases lay outside the gene matches. CDR3 nucleotide sequence: TGTGCCAGTAGTTCCGGGACAGGGGGCTTCTACGAGCAGTACTTC. This translates into CASSSGTGGFYEQYF.

In DNA, the CDR3 is TGTGCCAGCACAAAGATCCGGGACAGCCCAGAGCAGTTCTTC. This translates into CASTKIRDSPEQFF. V usage is TRBV7-8 and J usage is TRBJ2-1; 7 nucleotides align to TRBD1. This CDR3 comprises 14 residues. Trimming cost V 7 bases and J 10 bases; bases outside gene matches: 13. The V gene's germline CDR1 is SGHVS and CDR2 FQNEAQ. The variable domain in full, completed from reference TRBV7-8 and TRBJ2-1, reads GAGVSQSPRYKVAKRGQDVALRCDPISGHVSLFWYQQALGQGPEFLTYFQNEAQLDKSGLPSDRFFAERPEGSVSTLKIQRTQQEDSAVYLCASTKIRDSPEQFFGPGTRLTVL.

The chain combines TRBV28 with TRBJ1-2, with D possibly matching TRBD1 (6 bases). This CDR3 region has 15 residues. CDR1 and CDR2 from the germline V gene are MDHEN and SYDVKM. V lost 5 bases to trimming and J lost 4 bases, with 17 bases between them. The CDR3 DNA sequence: TGTGCCAGCAGTATAATGACAGGTGGGGGCTATGGCTACACCTTC. This translates into CASSIMTGGGYGYTF.